The 2 T cell receptor beta chains presented below share a single source sample, sequenced in a study of T-cell reconstitution after alpha-beta-depleted transplantation in children. The library targeted TCRbeta and was prepared with unique molecular identifiers. TCRdb used MiXCR to reprocess the PCR reads, holding one entry per CDR3 protein. The sample lists around 700,000 distinct CDR3 sequences, 10% to 15% occurring once. Here the sequenced sample was PBMCs, taken before TCRalphabeta/CD19-depleted stem cell transplant. These receptors were obtained from a girl aged 2 to 9 with congenital amegakaryocytic thrombocytopenia, due to receive a stem cell transplant.

CDR3 loop: CASRAGTGFSPLHF. The CDR3 DNA follows: TGTGCCAGCAGGGCCGGGACAGGTTTTTCACCCCTCCACTTT. The V call is TRBV28, the J call TRBJ1-6; TRBD1 aligns across 8 bases. V shed 6 bases and J 9 bases; nucleotides not matched to a gene: 7. The CDR3 has 14 residues. CDR1 is MDHEN, CDR2 SYDVKM, per germline.

This clonotype showed up many times. This sequence joins TRBV7-9 and TRBJ2-3, with unresolved D. Germline V CDR1 and CDR2: SEHNR, FQNEAQ (reference sequence). The ends were cut back, 0 bases at V and 2 bases at J, with 9 bases in the middle. The CDR3 is made up of 15 amino acids. CDR3 loop: CASSLADWDTDTQYF. In nucleotides, the CDR3 is TGTGCCAGCAGCTTAGCCGACTGGGACACAGATACGCAGTATTTT.